This TCR beta chain was obtained from a study of T cell repertoires in cytomegalovirus infection. Study at large: An indication of both CMV infection and matching HLA type came from public TCR beta signatures. General study findings and limits: In two of eight donors, the top clonotype was HLA-C-restricted CMV-specific.

This clonotype was counted many times. Its specificity is unknown. TCRdb independently ran MiXCR on the reads; one entry per CDR3 protein. The table includes 650,000 to 900,000 distinct CDR3 sequences, just under 30% detected once. The CDR3 loop spans 19 amino acids. V lost 5 bases to trimming and J lost 3 bases; unmatched junction nucleotides: 17. Germline values: CDR1 SEHNR, CDR2 FQNEAQ (reference sequence). This receptor was identified in a human donor in good health (CMV status not recorded). Some clones in this sample may be carry-over from other donors' samples. Sequencing was performed on cultured CD8+ T cells from PBMCs, taken from culture after CMV antigen stimulation. The rearrangement joins TRBV7-9 to TRBJ1-5; 9 bases map to TRBD1. CDR3 DNA: TGTGCCAGCAGCGCCGCGGGACAGGGTGCAGGATTTAACAATCAGCCCCAGCATTTT. Amino acids: CASSAAGQGAGFNNQPQHF.